The 30 T cell receptor beta chains below come from one sample, sequenced in a study of blood T cells in healthy people across ages. A J-beta primer mix and a sample-barcoded 5' primer were used in a second PCR of about 7 to 11 cycles. MiXCR was run by TCRdb on the 5' RACE reads, yielding one entry per CDR3 protein. In the table there are roughly 800,000 distinct CDR3 sequences, approximately 25% of which are singletons. These data were also reused for a study on T cells of mothers and their children.

The material sequenced was blood. These receptors were taken from a boy aged 5-17 years in good health.

In its sample, this clonotype was seen once. This chain links TRBV20-1 with TRBJ2-5, with D uncertain. Trimming shortened V by 0 bases and J by 2 bases, and 7 bases separated the two germline ends. Germline-derived CDR1 and CDR2 are DFQATT and SNEGSKA (reference sequence). The CDR3 spans 13 residues. The CDR3 DNA sequence: TGCAGTGCTAGAGAGGCCAGTCAAGAGACCCAGTACTTC. Amino acids: CSAREASQETQYF.

The rearrangement joins TRBV3-1 to TRBJ1-4; 7 positions match TRBD1. The germline V gene has CDR1 LGHDT and CDR2 YNNKEL (reference sequence). The CDR3 totals 15 residues. With 4 bases clipped from V and 15 bases from J, the junction kept 17 bases outside the gene matches. This chain's CDR3 is CASSRDWTGRVFMFF. CDR3 coding DNA: TGTGCCAGCAGCCGGGATTGGACAGGTCGAGTTTTCATGTTTTTT.

CDR3 protein: CASTVGGHGYTF. CDR3 in DNA: TGTGCCAGCACCGTCGGTGGCCATGGCTACACCTTC. This chain joins TRBV12-3 or TRBV12-4 and TRBJ1-2; the D is unclear. V shed 7 bases and J shed 6 bases, with 12 bases lying between them. The CDR3 loop spans 12 amino acids.

The J gene is TRBJ2-5, the V gene TRBV7-2; no clear D. The CDR3 extends over 15 amino acids. Between the trimmed V and J ends, which lost 5 bases and 5 bases, there was a span of 18 bases. Germline loops: CDR1 SGHTA, CDR2 FQGNSA. CDR3 sequence: CASSQVSPGSETQYF. As DNA, the CDR3 is TGTGCCAGCAGCCAAGTATCGCCAGGCTCGGAGACCCAGTACTTC.

V gene TRBV20-1 combines with J gene TRBJ2-7; D is perhaps TRBD1 or TRBD2 (6 bases each). Trimming removed 0 bases at V and 4 bases at J, with 13 bases between. Germline CDR1 reads DFQATT; CDR2 reads SNEGSKA (reference sequence). The CDR3 consists of 14 residues. As DNA, the CDR3 is TGCAGTGCTAGAGATCGTGTAGGGGGGTACGAGCAGTACTTC. This gives the protein CSARDRVGGYEQYF.

The chain uses TRBV19 and TRBJ1-1; D is ambiguous. V lost 7 bases and J 4 bases, leaving 10 bases between the germline ends. The CDR3 runs to 12 residues. Germline CDR1 is LNHDA and CDR2 is SQIVND (reference sequence). Written as DNA, the CDR3 is TGTGCCAGTAAAGGGATGGGCACTGAAGCTTTCTTT. Translated, it gives CASKGMGTEAFF.

This sequence joins TRBV14 and TRBJ2-7; no clear D gene. The CDR3 covers 14 residues. Germline assignment: CDR1 SGHDN and CDR2 FVKESK. V was shortened by 0 bases and J by 9 bases, with 15 bases between the two germline ends. This CDR3 reads CASSQDLDASTQYF. Written as DNA, the CDR3 is TGTGCCAGCAGCCAAGATCTTGACGCCAGCACGCAGTACTTC.

In its sample, this clonotype was seen many times. The gene calls are TRBV7-9 and TRBJ1-2; D unresolved. This CDR3 has 14 residues. V lost 1 base, J lost 2 bases, and 8 bases lay in between. Germline assignment: CDR1 SEHNR and CDR2 FQNEAQ (reference sequence). CDR3 DNA: TGTGCCAGCAGCTTAGAAGGAGGGAACTATGGCTACACCTTC. Translated: CASSLEGGNYGYTF.

This clonotype was found once. V gene TRBV7-2 combines with J gene TRBJ2-6; no firm D call. The CDR3 covers 15 residues. Germline assignment: CDR1 SGHTA and CDR2 FQGNSA. V gave up 1 base and J gave up 4 bases, with 8 bases separating them. DNA of the CDR3: TGTGCCAGCAGCTTAGAAGGGCGGGGGGCCAACGTCCTGACTTTC. Protein product: CASSLEGRGANVLTF.

This clonotype appeared many times. The chain carries TRBV4-2 and TRBJ1-6; unclear D gene. Trimming pared 0 bases from V and 14 bases from J, leaving 14 bases between. CDR3 length: 14 amino acids. In germline, CDR1 is LGHNA, CDR2 YNFKEQ. This CDR3 reads CASSQEAAVRALHF. In DNA form, the CDR3 reads TGTGCCAGCAGCCAAGAGGCCGCGGTTAGGGCCCTCCACTTT.

The sample holds a few counts of this clonotype. V usage is TRBV28 and J usage is TRBJ2-7, with 11 bases fitting TRBD1. The CDR3 is 15 amino acids. The J segment lost 7 bases and the V segment lost 3 bases, leaving 8 bases of the junction unmatched. Germline CDR1 reads MDHEN; CDR2 reads SYDVKM. The CDR3 bases are TGTGCCAGCAGTTTCACGGACAGGGGGCGCGGGGAGCAGTACTTC. Encoded protein: CASSFTDRGRGEQYF.

The genes are TRBV15 and TRBJ1-1, with TRBD1 identical over 8 bases. Germline trimming cut 5 bases from V and 1 base from J; bases unmatched to any gene: 15. Germline V gene data show CDR1 as LNHNV and CDR2 as YYDKDF (reference sequence). The CDR3 spans 18 residues. The CDR3 coding sequence is TGTGCCACCAGCTCCACGCGAGGCAGGGGGCCTTCGAACACTGAAGCTTTCTTT. Its translation: CATSSTRGRGPSNTEAFF.

The chain uses TRBV2 and TRBJ2-3, with D possibly TRBD1 on 5 matching bases. Trimming shortened V by 6 bases and J by 9 bases, and 31 bases separated the two germline ends. This CDR3 has 18 residues. Germline V gene sequence: CDR1 SNHLY, CDR2 FYNNEI. DNA for the CDR3: TGTGCCAGCAGCTCTCCACCTAACGTAGGGGCCGTACGGGTGACGCAGTATTTT. The encoded protein is CASSSPPNVGAVRVTQYF.

This clonotype has a count of ten or more. The gene calls are TRBV10-3 and TRBJ1-1; 7 nucleotides align to TRBD1. Germline V gene lookup returns CDR1 ENHRY and CDR2 SYGVKD. This CDR3 comprises 16 residues. The V gene end was trimmed by 2 bases and the J gene end by 4 bases; junction bases not matched to a gene: 10. The CDR3 loop is CAISEPSRQGGTEAFF. The CDR3 region has the DNA TGTGCCATCAGTGAGCCAAGCCGACAGGGCGGCACTGAAGCTTTCTTT.

The V gene is TRBV12-3 or TRBV12-4, the J gene TRBJ1-3, with no clear D. Deletions cut 1 base from V and 0 bases from J, with 10 bases between. The CDR3 length is 16 residues. The CDR3 DNA reads as TGTGCCAGCAGTTTAGAGGGTCAATTCTCTGGAAACACCATATATTTT. Translating gives CASSLEGQFSGNTIYF.

The table lists this clonotype with a few counts. One end of the junction fails to match germline, which may point to a read error. The chain uses TRBV27 and TRBJ2-7; D possibly corresponds to TRBD2 (5 bases). The CDR3 runs to 14 residues. Germline CDR1 MNHEY, CDR2 SMNVEV (reference sequence). The CDR3 nucleotides read TGTGCCAGCGGTTTCAGCGGTCGTTACTACGAGCAGTACTTC. This gives the protein CASGFSGRYYEQYF.

V is TRBV28 and J is TRBJ2-7; D possibly matches TRBD1 or TRBD2 (6 bases each). Germline assignment: CDR1 MDHEN and CDR2 SYDVKM. CDR3 size: 16 residues. V lost 5 bases to trimming and J lost 9 bases, with 26 bases between them. The CDR3 protein is CASSGGGAGLLRAQYF. The CDR3, as DNA: TGTGCCAGCAGTGGGGGCGGGGCAGGGTTATTACGAGCGCAGTACTTC.

The chain recombines TRBV29-1 with TRBJ2-7, with D possibly being TRBD2 (6 bases). Germline assignment: CDR1 SQVTM and CDR2 ANQGSEA. The CDR3 is 12 amino acids. V lost 2 bases and J lost 5, with 10 bases in between. Here the CDR3 reads CSVELPGDEQYF. CDR3 coding DNA: TGCAGCGTTGAACTGCCGGGGGACGAGCAGTACTTC.

Notes on this clonotype: At one end, the junction sequence differs from germline, possibly due to a read error. The V gene is TRBV27, the J gene TRBJ1-2; no definite D call. The CDR3 has 13 amino acids. Germline values: CDR1 MNHEY, CDR2 SMNVEV (reference sequence). CDR3 residues: CATGPGANYGHTF. The DNA of the CDR3 is TGTGCCACCGGCCCGGGAGCTAACTATGGCCACACCTTC.

The rearrangement joins TRBV7-2 to TRBJ1-4; D not certain. This CDR3 is built from 14 residues. V lost 2 bases, J lost 6 bases, and 10 bases lay in between. Germline CDR1 reads SGHTA; CDR2 reads FQGNSA. The CDR3 coding sequence is TGTGCCAGCAGCTTATGGGTCCAGGATGAAAAACTGTTTTTT. Translating it yields CASSLWVQDEKLFF. Based on the CDR3 plus reference TRBV7-2 and TRBJ1-4, the full variable domain is GAGVSQSPSNKVTEKGKDVELRCDPISGHTALYWYRQSLGQGLEFLIYFQGNSAPDKSGLPSDRFSAERTGGSVSTLTIQRTQQEDSAVYLCASSLWVQDEKLFFGSGTQLSVL.

This CDR3 is CASSTRQDNSPLHF. CDR3 sequence (DNA): TGTGCCAGCAGCACTAGACAGGATAATTCACCCCTCCACTTT. The V call is TRBV9, the J call TRBJ1-6; D might be TRBD1 (6 bases). The CDR3 is 14 amino acids. Germline V gene data show CDR1 as SGDLS and CDR2 as YYNGEE. Trimming removed 4 bases from V and 5 bases from J, with 10 bases in between.

Comment on this clonotype: Germline and junction disagree at one end, which may indicate a read error. The gene calls are TRBV7-7 and TRBJ2-5; TRBD2 matches at 9 bases. The CDR3 sequence is 16 residues long. Germline V CDR1 and CDR2: SSHAT, FNYEAQ (reference sequence). The CDR3 region has the DNA TGTGCTAGCAGCTTAGTCAGGACTAGCGCTCAAGAGACCCAGTACTTC. Its protein product is CASSLVRTSAQETQYF.

The V call is TRBV29-1, the J call TRBJ2-5, with 10 nucleotides matching TRBD2. The length of the CDR3 is 12 residues. Germline assignment: CDR1 SQVTM and CDR2 ANQGSEA. Trimming took 7 bases from V and 4 from J; bases not matched to a gene: 3. The CDR3, as DNA: TGCAGCGCCCTAGCGGGAGCAGAGACCCAGTACTTC. This gives the protein CSALAGAETQYF.

This chain's CDR3 is CASSLQAGGNNEQFF. The DNA of the CDR3 is TGTGCCAGCAGCCTACAGGCGGGGGGTAACAATGAGCAGTTCTTC. V is TRBV7-6 and J is TRBJ2-1, with 8 bases lining up with TRBD2. The V gene's germline CDR1 is SGHVS and CDR2 FNYEAQ. The CDR3 is 15 amino acids. Trimming took 5 bases from V and 5 from J; bases not matched to a gene: 8.

This clonotype has only one observation. This rearrangement joins TRBV2 to TRBJ2-5, with 14 positions matching TRBD2. The CDR3 covers 15 residues. Losses at the gene ends were 6 bases for V and 5 bases for J; bases not matched to a gene: 5. The germline V gene encodes CDR1 SNHLY and CDR2 FYNNEI. In DNA, the CDR3 is TGTGCCAGCAGGACTAGCGGGGGGGCGTTGGAGACCCAGTACTTC. Its translation is CASRTSGGALETQYF.

The V and J genes are TRBV6-2 or TRBV6-3 and TRBJ2-7; D may be TRBD1 (6 bases). The germline gives CDR1 MNHEY, CDR2 SVGEGT. This CDR3 contains 16 residues. V lost 4 bases and J lost 3, with 19 bases in between. The CDR3 reads CASSFPFGTILYEQYF. CDR3 coding DNA: TGTGCCAGCAGTTTCCCCTTCGGGACAATCCTCTACGAGCAGTACTTC.

This clonotype was seen more than once but under ten times. The chain is built from TRBV27 and TRBJ2-2; unclear D gene. V gave up 8 bases and J gave up 2 bases, with 6 bases separating them. Germline CDR1 reads MNHEY; CDR2 reads SMNVEV (reference sequence). This CDR3 region has 12 residues. CDR3 region: CASGFNTGELFF. The CDR3 nucleotides read TGTGCCAGCGGCTTTAACACCGGGGAGCTGTTTTTT.

J is TRBJ2-7 and V is TRBV5-5; TRBD2 is a possible D gene (6 bases). From germline, CDR1 is SGHKS and CDR2 YYEKEE (reference sequence). The CDR3 loop spans 14 amino acids. The ends were cut back, 1 base at V and 4 bases at J, with 12 bases in the middle. The CDR3 sequence: CASSLHQAGYEQYF. The CDR3 DNA follows: TGTGCCAGCAGCTTGCATCAGGCGGGGTACGAGCAGTACTTC.

This clonotype has only a few counts. In nucleotides, the CDR3 is TGTGCCAGCAGCTTAGGCGCGACCCAGTACTTC. This gives the protein CASSLGATQYF. This chain uses TRBV7-2 with TRBJ2-5; D is unclear. V lost 1 base to trimming and J lost 7 bases, with 4 bases between them. This CDR3 has 11 residues. The germline V gene has CDR1 SGHTA and CDR2 FQGNSA.

As to this clonotype: Germline and junction disagree at one end, which may indicate a read error. The genes are TRBV5-4 and TRBJ2-7; the match to TRBD2 covers 10 bases. Per the germline V gene, CDR1 is SGHNT and CDR2 is YYREEE (reference sequence). The length of the CDR3 is 15 residues. The CDR3 DNA reads as TGCGCCAGCAGCTTGTCACTAGCGGGGACCTACGAGCAGTACTTC. This encodes CASSLSLAGTYEQYF. The variable domain in full, with the rest retrieved from reference TRBV5-4 and TRBJ2-7, is ETGVTQSPTHLIKTRGQQVTLRCSSQSGHNTVSWYQQALGQGPQFIFQYYREEENGRGNFPPRFSGLQFPNYSSELNVNALELDDSALYLCASSLSLAGTYEQYFGPGTRLTVT.